Each of the 10 T cell receptor beta chains below was sequenced from the same sample in a study of PD-1 blockade in classical Hodgkin lymphoma. TCRdb's table, derived via immunoSEQ multiplex PCR, lists solely in-frame clones and lacks some. Of 98,000 or so clones detected, about 89% appear once; the ten largest clones hold just under 20%. Each patient experienced a relapse that followed autologous stem cell transplantation, and brentuximab vedotin exposure varied. Sequencing used peripheral blood mononuclear cells (PBMCs), obtained before the second cycle of nivolumab. The receptors come from a human donor with classical Hodgkin lymphoma.

The gene calls are TRBV4-2 and TRBJ2-5; D is perhaps TRBD2 (6 bases). Trimming left V 7 bases short and J 3 bases short, with 21 bases between. The CDR3 sequence is 16 residues long. Per germline, CDR1 LGHNA and CDR2 YNFKEQ. The CDR3 loop reads CASMEGLRFEKETQYF. The DNA of the CDR3 is TGTGCCAGCATGGAGGGACTCCGGTTTGAGAAAGAGACCCAGTACTTC.

This clone showed up just once. The J gene is TRBJ1-5, the V gene TRBV19, with D possibly TRBD1 on 6 matching bases. Per germline, CDR1 LNHDA and CDR2 SQIVND (reference sequence). The CDR3 is 15 amino acids. V shed 3 bases and J shed 0 bases, with 9 bases lying between them. The CDR3 loop reads CASSIGTRSNQPQHF. CDR3 nucleotide sequence: TGTGCCAGTAGTATCGGGACACGTAGCAATCAGCCCCAGCATTTT.

V and J are TRBV28 and TRBJ1-1; D unresolved. Germline CDR1 MDHEN, CDR2 SYDVKM. CDR3 length: 11 amino acids. CDR3 sequence: CAANKNTEAFF. CDR3 nucleotide sequence: TGTGCAGCCAACAAGAACACTGAAGCTTTCTTT.

The genes are TRBV15 and TRBJ1-1; D not certain. This CDR3 has 14 amino acids. Germline loops: CDR1 LNHNV, CDR2 YYDKDF (reference sequence). Trimming pared 0 bases from V and 7 bases from J, leaving 12 bases between. The CDR3 loop reads CATSRDWGGDEAFF. As DNA, the CDR3 is TGTGCCACCAGCAGAGATTGGGGAGGAGATGAAGCTTTCTTT.

The CDR3 here is CASSLGTTGNTIYF. DNA for the CDR3: TGTGCCAGCAGTTTAGGGACTACAGGAAACACCATATATTTT. The chain recombines TRBV28 with TRBJ1-3, with D possibly TRBD1 on 5 matching bases. Germline CDR1 MDHEN, CDR2 SYDVKM. Trimming left V 2 bases short and J 4 bases short, with 9 bases between. The CDR3 is 14 amino acids.

The chain is built from TRBV29-1 and TRBJ2-3; 7 nucleotides agree with TRBD1. V trimming: 6 bases; J trimming: 0 bases; junction bases outside the gene matches: 3. CDR1 and CDR2 (germline): SQVTM, ANQGSEA. This CDR3 spans 13 amino acids. CDR3 coding DNA: TGCAGCGTCAGGGACAGAAGCACAGATACGCAGTATTTT. It codes for CSVRDRSTDTQYF.

The V call is TRBV29-1, the J call TRBJ2-3, with D perhaps matching TRBD1 or TRBD2 (5 bases each). V was pared by 8 bases and J by 6 bases, with 15 bases between. In germline, CDR1 is SQVTM, CDR2 ANQGSEA. The length of the CDR3 is 12 residues. In DNA form, the CDR3 reads TGCAGCTCCGGGGCTTCCTGGGATACGCAGTATTTT. It codes for CSSGASWDTQYF.

This rearrangement joins TRBV30 to TRBJ2-1; 7 bases line up with TRBD2. This CDR3 spans 16 amino acids. The germline CDR1 and CDR2 sequences are GTSNPN and SVGIG (reference sequence). V dropped 1 base and J dropped 1; count of bases not matched to a gene: 7. CDR3 sequence: CAWSGGGIPSYNEQFF. The CDR3 DNA sequence: TGTGCCTGGAGTGGGGGAGGGATCCCTTCCTACAATGAGCAGTTCTTC.

This clone was seen only once. The CDR3 DNA is TGCGCCAGCAGCTTGGAGACCCTCTCTGGAAACACCATATATTTT. Translation gives CASSLETLSGNTIYF. The chain carries TRBV5-1 and TRBJ1-3; D not resolved. Germline CDR1 SGHRS, CDR2 YFSETQ. V lost 0 bases and J lost 0, with 7 bases in between. The CDR3 is 15 residues long.

The chain has TRBV28 and TRBJ1-3, with 7 bases matching TRBD1. Germline V gene sequence: CDR1 MDHEN, CDR2 SYDVKM. The J segment lost 2 bases and the V segment lost 4 bases, leaving 8 bases of the junction unmatched. The CDR3 length is 16 residues. CDR3 sequence reads: CASSSSGGGPGNTIYF. The CDR3 bases are TGTGCCAGCAGTTCCTCAGGGGGGGGGCCTGGAAACACCATATATTTT.